What follows are 30 T cell receptor beta chains derived from one specimen sequenced in a study of blood T cell repertoires in COVID-19. Measured with immunoSEQ multiplex PCR; TCRdb has only the in-frame clones, and not every one. Of about 260,000 clones listed, more than 75% were seen once; the top ten hold approximately 1.4%. The material sequenced was peripheral blood. All receptors derive from a woman aged 35 to 49 who had recovered from COVID-19.

Of note for this clone: Within the sample, other DNA sequences also encode this same CDR3. V and J are TRBV9 and TRBJ2-7; 8 bases are a match to TRBD1. Germline CDR1 SGDLS, CDR2 YYNGEE. Losses at the gene ends were 3 bases for V and 1 base for J; bases not matched to a gene: 3. The length of the CDR3 is 14 residues. The CDR3 loop reads CASSEGDRSYEQYF. The CDR3 coding sequence is TGTGCCAGCAGCGAGGGGGACAGGTCCTACGAGCAGTACTTC. The complete variable domain, with remaining parts taken from reference TRBV9 and TRBJ2-7, reads DSGVTQTPKHLITATGQRVTLRCSPRSGDLSVYWYQQSLDQGLQFLIQYYNGEERAKGNILERFSAQQFPDLHSELNLSSLELGDSALYFCASSEGDRSYEQYFGPGTRLTVT.

V gene TRBV11-2 combines with J gene TRBJ2-5; D might be TRBD2 (5 bases). The germline V gene has CDR1 SGHAT and CDR2 FQNNGV. The CDR3 contains 13 residues. V was trimmed by 4 bases and J by 7 bases, leaving 13 bases between them. The CDR3: CASSWTRSATQYF. Written as DNA, the CDR3 is TGTGCCAGCAGCTGGACTCGTTCGGCGACCCAGTACTTC. The variable domain in full, with the rest retrieved from reference TRBV11-2 and TRBJ2-5, is EAGVAQSPRYKIIEKRQSVAFWCNPISGHATLYWYQQILGQGPKLLIQFQNNGVVDDSQLPKDRFSAERLKGVDSTLKIQPAKLEDSAVYLCASSWTRSATQYFGPGTRLLVL.

V gene TRBV6-5 combines with J gene TRBJ1-4; 8 positions agree with TRBD1. The CDR3 has 11 amino acids. V gave up 7 bases and J gave up 16 bases; unmatched junction bases: 8. CDR1 is MNHEY and CDR2 is SVGAGI in the germline V gene. In DNA form, the CDR3 reads TGTGCCAGCACCCAGGACAGGGTTCAGTTTTTT. Translation: CASTQDRVQFF.

This chain connects TRBV25-1 to TRBJ2-1, with 8 positions matching TRBD2. CDR1 MGHDK and CDR2 SYGVNS come from the germline V gene. Germline trimming cut 2 bases from V and 4 bases from J; bases unmatched to any gene: 7. This CDR3 is 16 amino acids long. The CDR3 region has the DNA TGTGCCAGCAGTGAACCGGGCGGGGGGCAATACAATGAGCAGTTCTTC. Its protein is CASSEPGGGQYNEQFF. Full variable domain (missing parts from reference TRBV25-1 and TRBJ2-1): EADIYQTPRYLVIGTGKKITLECSQTMGHDKMYWYQQDPGMELHLIHYSYGVNSTEKGDLSSESTVSRIRTEHFPLTLESARPSHTSQYLCASSEPGGGQYNEQFFGPGTRLTVL.

This chain joins TRBV9 and TRBJ1-3; D is unclear. Trimming removed 1 base from V and 7 bases from J, with 9 bases in between. Germline lookup yields CDR1 SGDLS and CDR2 YYNGEE. The CDR3 length is 13 residues. The DNA for the CDR3 is TGTGCCAGCAGCGTACCCGGGGAGAACACCATATATTTT. Its protein product is CASSVPGENTIYF. The full variable domain, rest sourced from reference TRBV9 and TRBJ1-3, is DSGVTQTPKHLITATGQRVTLRCSPRSGDLSVYWYQQSLDQGLQFLIQYYNGEERAKGNILERFSAQQFPDLHSELNLSSLELGDSALYFCASSVPGENTIYFGEGSWLTVV.

This CDR3 is CASRHHQGINEQYF. The CDR3, as DNA: TGTGCAAGTCGCCACCACCAGGGGATCAACGAGCAGTACTTC. This chain uses TRBV12-2 with TRBJ2-7; TRBD1, the table's D call, was not compared with the DNA. TRBV12-2 is a recognized pseudogene. CDR3 length: 14 amino acids.

The rearrangement uses TRBV24-1 and TRBJ2-3; possibly TRBD1 for D (6 bases). Germline CDR1 is KGHDR and CDR2 is SFDVKD. CDR3 length: 14 residues. The V end was cut by 4 bases, the J end by 4 bases, with 11 bases between. CDR3 loop: CATSDPGTSDTQYF. DNA of the CDR3: TGTGCCACCAGTGACCCCGGGACATCAGATACGCAGTATTTT.

This clone was recorded a few times. The gene calls are TRBV5-6 and TRBJ2-5, with TRBD2 matching over 12 bases. The CDR3 is made up of 17 amino acids. With 1 base clipped from V and 5 bases from J, the junction kept 9 bases outside the gene matches. Germline assignment: CDR1 SGHDT and CDR2 YYEEEE. In nucleotides, the CDR3 is TGTGCCAGCAGCTTGAGGACTAGCGGGGCTGGGGGGGAGACCCAGTACTTC. This encodes CASSLRTSGAGGETQYF.

The gene calls are TRBV6-5 and TRBJ2-7; D is ambiguous. V dropped 6 bases and J dropped 2 bases, with 5 bases sitting between them. The CDR3 loop spans 11 amino acids. Germline CDR1 reads MNHEY; CDR2 reads SVGAGI. The chain's CDR3 is CASSLPYEQYF. In DNA form, the CDR3 reads TGTGCCAGCAGCCTCCCCTACGAGCAGTACTTC.

This sequence joins TRBV7-9 and TRBJ1-3; tentatively, D is TRBD1 (5 bases). There are 14 residues in the CDR3. CDR1 SEHNR and CDR2 FQNEAQ come from the germline V gene (reference sequence). V lost 3 bases and J 3 bases, leaving 9 bases between the germline ends. The CDR3 spells CASSFGQDGNTIYF. CDR3 nucleotides: TGTGCCAGCAGCTTTGGACAAGATGGAAACACCATATATTTT.

The chain couples TRBV5-5 to TRBJ1-3; the D is unclear. V was clipped by 0 bases and J by 4 bases, with 11 bases between them. CDR1 and CDR2 (germline): SGHKS, YYEKEE (reference sequence). The CDR3 is 15 residues long. The CDR3 is CASSLAVGGGNTIYF. The DNA for the CDR3 is TGTGCCAGCAGCTTGGCGGTCGGAGGGGGAAACACCATATATTTT.

This clone was counted once. The CDR3 nucleotides are TGTGCCAGCAGCTTGGGAACAGGGTGGATTGAAAAACTGTTTTTT. Translating it yields CASSLGTGWIEKLFF. V usage is TRBV5-6 and J usage is TRBJ1-4, with a possible D match to TRBD1 (6 bases). The CDR3 consists of 15 residues. V was clipped by 0 bases and J by 7 bases, with 13 bases between them. Germline V lookup: CDR1 SGHDT, CDR2 YYEEEE.

The rearrangement uses TRBV5-4 and TRBJ1-6, with D possibly being TRBD1 (5 bases). This CDR3 comprises 13 residues. Per the germline V gene, CDR1 is SGHNT and CDR2 is YYREEE (reference sequence). The V end was cut by 0 bases, the J end by 10 bases, with 8 bases between. Written as DNA, the CDR3 is TGTGCCAGCAGCTTGGCACAGGACTCACCCCTCCACTTT. It is translated as CASSLAQDSPLHF.

This clone was observed a single time. This rearrangement joins TRBV11-2 to TRBJ2-5, with TRBD2 matching 8 bases. The CDR3 runs 14 residues. CDR1 is SGHAT, CDR2 FQNNGV, per germline. V was pared by 5 bases and J by 4 bases, with 6 bases of the junction left unmatched. The CDR3 coding sequence is TGTGCCAGCAGCCCGTATCGGGGGGGAGAGACCCAGTACTTC. Translating gives CASSPYRGGETQYF.

This chain connects TRBV11-2 to TRBJ2-7, with unresolved D. Trimming took off 2 bases at V and 3 bases at J, with 11 bases between the two ends. The CDR3 has 14 residues. Germline-derived CDR1 and CDR2 are SGHAT and FQNNGV. CDR3 DNA: TGTGCCAGCAGCTTAACCTCAGGCCTCTACGAGCAGTACTTC. Its translation is CASSLTSGLYEQYF.

This clone was observed a single time. CDR3 coding DNA: TGTGCCAGCAGCCCCGGTGGTGCCAGGGGGAAAGAAAAACTGTTTTTT. Protein product: CASSPGGARGKEKLFF. The chain uses TRBV2 and TRBJ1-4; 7 positions agree with TRBD1. Per germline, CDR1 SNHLY and CDR2 FYNNEI. After removal of 6 bases from V and 8 bases from J, the junction contained 15 bases not matched to a gene. The CDR3 covers 16 residues. Full variable domain (outside the CDR3, taken from reference TRBV2 and TRBJ1-4): EPEVTQTPSHQVTQMGQEVILRCVPISNHLYFYWYRQILGQKVEFLVSFYNNEISEKSEIFDDQFSVERPDGSNFTLKIRSTKLEDSAMYFCASSPGGARGKEKLFFGSGTQLSVL.

This clone has a handful of counts. The chain recombines TRBV4-1 with TRBJ1-5, with D hard to call. CDR3 length: 13 residues. The V end lost 0 bases, the J end lost 4 bases, and 4 bases lay between the germline ends. Germline V gene sequence: CDR1 MGHRA, CDR2 YSYEKL. The CDR3 region has the DNA TGCGCCAGCAGCCAAGATCAGAATCAGCCCCAGCATTTT. It is translated as CASSQDQNQPQHF.

J is TRBJ1-3 and V is TRBV13; maybe TRBD1 (6 bases). Germline CDR1 reads PRHDT; CDR2 reads FYEKMQ (reference sequence). The CDR3 sequence is 13 residues long. Trimming removed 5 bases at V and 7 bases at J, with 12 bases between. CDR3 residues: CASSQFRGNTIYF. The CDR3 DNA follows: TGTGCCAGCAGCCAATTCAGGGGCAACACCATATATTTT. Full variable domain (missing parts from reference TRBV13 and TRBJ1-3): AAGVIQSPRHLIKEKRETATLKCYPIPRHDTVYWYQQGPGQDPQFLISFYEKMQSDKGSIPDRFSAQQFSDYHSELNMSSLELGDSALYFCASSQFRGNTIYFGEGSWLTVV.

This chain joins TRBV18 and TRBJ1-2; 7 bases agree with TRBD1. Per the germline V gene, CDR1 is KGHSH and CDR2 is LQKENI. The CDR3 has 13 residues. Trimming at V came to 0 bases and at J to 8 bases, leaving 3 bases not matched to a gene. CDR3 bases: TGTGCCAGCTCACCACCGAAAGGGGGCGGCTACACCTTC. It is translated as CASSPPKGGGYTF.

The chain recombines TRBV9 with TRBJ2-7; TRBD1 matches 11 bases. J gave up 4 bases and V 2 bases, and 8 bases lay outside the gene matches. The length of the CDR3 is 16 residues. Germline CDR1 SGDLS, CDR2 YYNGEE. CDR3 sequence reads: CASSVRTGGAEYEQYF. CDR3 sequence (DNA): TGTGCCAGCAGCGTTCGGACAGGGGGCGCAGAGTACGAGCAGTACTTC.

J is TRBJ2-7 and V is TRBV6-2 or TRBV6-3; 7 bases agree with TRBD1. CDR1 MNHEY and CDR2 SVGEGT come from the germline V gene. The CDR3 runs 15 residues. The V segment lost 3 bases and the J segment 2 bases; nucleotides outside the gene matches: 7. The CDR3 reads CASSYWRQGAYEQYF. CDR3 DNA sequence: TGTGCCAGCAGTTATTGGCGGCAGGGGGCCTACGAGCAGTACTTC.

The gene calls are TRBV5-1 and TRBJ2-5; D unclear. Germline lookup yields CDR1 SGHRS and CDR2 YFSETQ. V lost 4 bases to trimming and J lost 2 bases, with 15 bases between them. The CDR3 totals 15 residues. The CDR3 nucleotides read TGCGCCAGCAGCGAGTCGGGTCTCAATCAAGAGACCCAGTACTTC. Protein sequence: CASSESGLNQETQYF. Full variable domain (rest looked up from reference TRBV5-1 and TRBJ2-5): KAGVTQTPRYLIKTRGQQVTLSCSPISGHRSVSWYQQTPGQGLQFLFEYFSETQRNKGNFPGRFSGRQFSNSRSEMNVSTLELGDSALYLCASSESGLNQETQYFGPGTRLLVL.

This chain links TRBV4-1 with TRBJ1-4, with D maybe TRBD1 (6 bases). The CDR3 is made up of 15 amino acids. V was trimmed by 6 bases and J by 4 bases, leaving 15 bases between them. Germline CDR1 MGHRA, CDR2 YSYEKL. The CDR3 is CASSHLGGNNEKLFF. In DNA, the CDR3 is TGCGCCAGCAGTCACCTAGGGGGAAATAATGAAAAACTGTTTTTT.

The gene calls are TRBV29-1 and TRBJ1-3; the match to TRBD1 covers 8 bases. The germline CDR1 and CDR2 sequences are SQVTM and ANQGSEA. This CDR3 is 15 amino acids long. J was trimmed by 2 bases and V by 4 bases; bases with no gene match: 7. The CDR3 sequence: CSVGWTGHPGNTIYF. In DNA, the CDR3 is TGCAGCGTTGGTTGGACAGGGCATCCTGGAAACACCATATATTTT.

The chain uses TRBV7-2 and TRBJ1-1; D may be TRBD1 (5 bases). This CDR3 region has 15 residues. Trimming pared 3 bases from V and 2 bases from J, leaving 13 bases between. Germline lookup yields CDR1 SGHTA and CDR2 FQGNSA. CDR3 sequence: CASSFRGGFNTEAFF. In DNA form, the CDR3 reads TGTGCCAGCAGCTTTAGGGGTGGATTCAACACTGAAGCTTTCTTT.

V usage is TRBV3-1 (or the pseudogene TRBV3-2) and J usage is TRBJ2-7; a possible D gene is TRBD2 (5 bases). This CDR3 spans 13 amino acids. Germline V gene sequence: CDR1 LGHDT, CDR2 YNNKEL (reference sequence). Trimming stripped 1 base from V and 4 bases from J, with 8 bases between. This CDR3 reads CASSQAGTYEQYF. The CDR3, as DNA: TGTGCCAGCAGCCAAGCGGGAACTTACGAGCAGTACTTC.

The rearrangement joins TRBV12-3 or TRBV12-4 to TRBJ2-7; D remains ambiguous. This CDR3 spans 13 amino acids. Trimming removed 6 bases at V and 4 bases at J, with 13 bases between. Here the CDR3 DNA reads TGTGCCAGCAGGAGGAGCTCCGTTTACGAGCAGTACTTC. Protein product: CASRRSSVYEQYF.

This clone was detected a few times. V and J are TRBV12-3 or TRBV12-4 and TRBJ2-7, with a weak D call TRBD1 (6 bases). Trimming removed 6 bases from V and 3 bases from J, with 9 bases in between. The CDR3 runs 12 residues. DNA of the CDR3: TGTGCCAGCAGCTCGGACAGCTACGAGCAGTACTTC. Protein sequence: CASSSDSYEQYF.

CDR3 sequence: CASSQGSAGELFF. CDR3 DNA: TGTGCCAGCAGTCAGGGAAGCGCCGGGGAGCTGTTTTTT. The chain carries TRBV9 and TRBJ2-2, with D perhaps TRBD1 (5 bases). Germline V gives CDR1 SGDLS, CDR2 YYNGEE. Trimming cost V 5 bases and J 6 bases, with 11 bases left between them. This CDR3 contains 13 residues.

This chain connects TRBV5-1 to TRBJ2-7, with TRBD2 matching over 8 bases. The V and J ends lost 4 bases and 0 bases, in that order; junction bases with no gene match: 12. The CDR3 sequence is 17 residues long. The V gene's germline CDR1 is SGHRS and CDR2 YFSETQ. The CDR3 spells CASSVRIAGTSSYEQYF. For the CDR3, the DNA is TGCGCCAGCAGCGTACGTATAGCGGGGACCAGCTCCTACGAGCAGTACTTC. Supplemented by reference TRBV5-1 and TRBJ2-7, the full variable domain reads KAGVTQTPRYLIKTRGQQVTLSCSPISGHRSVSWYQQTPGQGLQFLFEYFSETQRNKGNFPGRFSGRQFSNSRSEMNVSTLELGDSALYLCASSVRIAGTSSYEQYFGPGTRLTVT.